A single sample is the source of the 5 T cell receptor beta chains below, sequenced in a study of T cell responses to AZD1222 COVID-19 vaccine. Measured with immunoSEQ multiplex PCR; TCRdb has only the in-frame clones, and not every one. The profile covers approximately 180,000 clones, with roughly 89% appearing a single time and 1.5% to 2% taken by the ten largest. The sequencing used peripheral blood, collected on day 0 of AZD1222 vaccination. The receptors originated from an adult in good health.

This sequence joins TRBV6-2 or TRBV6-3 and TRBJ2-3; D ambiguous. The CDR3 sequence is 15 residues long. Trimming pared 0 bases from V and 3 bases from J, leaving 10 bases between. Germline V gene sequence: CDR1 MNHEY, CDR2 SVGEGT. CDR3 protein: CASSYSFGDTDTQYF. CDR3 nucleotide sequence: TGTGCCAGCAGTTACTCGTTTGGGGATACAGATACGCAGTATTTT.

This clone occurred once. The chain carries TRBV28 and TRBJ1-1; 8 bases are shared with TRBD1. The germline V gene has CDR1 MDHEN and CDR2 SYDVKM. Trimming at V came to 8 bases and at J to 2 bases, leaving 7 bases not matched to a gene. The length of the CDR3 is 14 residues. CDR3 amino acids: CASVSGGINTEAFF. DNA for the CDR3: TGTGCCAGCGTTTCAGGGGGCATAAACACTGAAGCTTTCTTT.

V and J are TRBV3-1 (or the pseudogene TRBV3-2) and TRBJ2-5; D may be TRBD1 or TRBD2 (6 bases each). CDR1 and CDR2 from the germline V gene are LGHDT and YNNKEL (reference sequence). V was clipped by 2 bases and J by 5 bases, with 18 bases between them. There are 16 residues in the CDR3. The CDR3 sequence is CASSQPEEGVRETQYF. For the CDR3, the DNA is TGTGCCAGCAGCCAACCAGAGGAGGGGGTCCGGGAGACCCAGTACTTC.

The chain uses TRBV27 and TRBJ1-1, with D possibly TRBD1 on 5 matching bases. Germline CDR1 MNHEY, CDR2 SMNVEV (reference sequence). CDR3 length: 14 amino acids. The V and J ends lost 5 bases and 2 bases respectively, with 12 bases between them. The CDR3 nucleotides are TGTGCCAGCAGTGTCAGGGACTTAAACACTGAAGCTTTCTTT. This sequence encodes CASSVRDLNTEAFF.

This clone has just one count. The chain combines TRBV27 with TRBJ2-6; tentatively, D is TRBD1 (6 bases). Germline lookup yields CDR1 MNHEY and CDR2 SMNVEV (reference sequence). CDR3 length: 16 residues. Trimming removed 6 bases from V and 1 base from J, with 13 bases in between. CDR3 DNA sequence: TGTGCCAGCAGAAGGGCAGGGGTTTCTGGGGCCAACGTCCTGACTTTC. Residues: CASRRAGVSGANVLTF.